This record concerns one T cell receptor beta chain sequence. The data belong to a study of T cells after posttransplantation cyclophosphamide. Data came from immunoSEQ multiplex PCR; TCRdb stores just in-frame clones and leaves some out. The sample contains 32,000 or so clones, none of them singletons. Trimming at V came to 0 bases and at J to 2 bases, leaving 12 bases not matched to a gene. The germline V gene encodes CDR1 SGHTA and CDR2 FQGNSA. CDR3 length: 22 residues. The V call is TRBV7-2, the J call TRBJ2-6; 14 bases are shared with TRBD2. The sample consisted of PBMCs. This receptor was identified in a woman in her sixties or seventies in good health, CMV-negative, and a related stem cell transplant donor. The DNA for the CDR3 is TGTGCCAGCAGCTTAGCCCCTCGACTAGCGGGAGGGGCGGGGACTGGGGCCAACGTCCTGACTTTC. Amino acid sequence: CASSLAPRLAGGAGTGANVLTF. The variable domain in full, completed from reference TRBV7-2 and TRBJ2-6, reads GAGVSQSPSNKVTEKGKDVELRCDPISGHTALYWYRQSLGQGLEFLIYFQGNSAPDKSGLPSDRFSAERTGGSVSTLTIQRTQQEDSAVYLCASSLAPRLAGGAGTGANVLTFGAGSRLTVL.